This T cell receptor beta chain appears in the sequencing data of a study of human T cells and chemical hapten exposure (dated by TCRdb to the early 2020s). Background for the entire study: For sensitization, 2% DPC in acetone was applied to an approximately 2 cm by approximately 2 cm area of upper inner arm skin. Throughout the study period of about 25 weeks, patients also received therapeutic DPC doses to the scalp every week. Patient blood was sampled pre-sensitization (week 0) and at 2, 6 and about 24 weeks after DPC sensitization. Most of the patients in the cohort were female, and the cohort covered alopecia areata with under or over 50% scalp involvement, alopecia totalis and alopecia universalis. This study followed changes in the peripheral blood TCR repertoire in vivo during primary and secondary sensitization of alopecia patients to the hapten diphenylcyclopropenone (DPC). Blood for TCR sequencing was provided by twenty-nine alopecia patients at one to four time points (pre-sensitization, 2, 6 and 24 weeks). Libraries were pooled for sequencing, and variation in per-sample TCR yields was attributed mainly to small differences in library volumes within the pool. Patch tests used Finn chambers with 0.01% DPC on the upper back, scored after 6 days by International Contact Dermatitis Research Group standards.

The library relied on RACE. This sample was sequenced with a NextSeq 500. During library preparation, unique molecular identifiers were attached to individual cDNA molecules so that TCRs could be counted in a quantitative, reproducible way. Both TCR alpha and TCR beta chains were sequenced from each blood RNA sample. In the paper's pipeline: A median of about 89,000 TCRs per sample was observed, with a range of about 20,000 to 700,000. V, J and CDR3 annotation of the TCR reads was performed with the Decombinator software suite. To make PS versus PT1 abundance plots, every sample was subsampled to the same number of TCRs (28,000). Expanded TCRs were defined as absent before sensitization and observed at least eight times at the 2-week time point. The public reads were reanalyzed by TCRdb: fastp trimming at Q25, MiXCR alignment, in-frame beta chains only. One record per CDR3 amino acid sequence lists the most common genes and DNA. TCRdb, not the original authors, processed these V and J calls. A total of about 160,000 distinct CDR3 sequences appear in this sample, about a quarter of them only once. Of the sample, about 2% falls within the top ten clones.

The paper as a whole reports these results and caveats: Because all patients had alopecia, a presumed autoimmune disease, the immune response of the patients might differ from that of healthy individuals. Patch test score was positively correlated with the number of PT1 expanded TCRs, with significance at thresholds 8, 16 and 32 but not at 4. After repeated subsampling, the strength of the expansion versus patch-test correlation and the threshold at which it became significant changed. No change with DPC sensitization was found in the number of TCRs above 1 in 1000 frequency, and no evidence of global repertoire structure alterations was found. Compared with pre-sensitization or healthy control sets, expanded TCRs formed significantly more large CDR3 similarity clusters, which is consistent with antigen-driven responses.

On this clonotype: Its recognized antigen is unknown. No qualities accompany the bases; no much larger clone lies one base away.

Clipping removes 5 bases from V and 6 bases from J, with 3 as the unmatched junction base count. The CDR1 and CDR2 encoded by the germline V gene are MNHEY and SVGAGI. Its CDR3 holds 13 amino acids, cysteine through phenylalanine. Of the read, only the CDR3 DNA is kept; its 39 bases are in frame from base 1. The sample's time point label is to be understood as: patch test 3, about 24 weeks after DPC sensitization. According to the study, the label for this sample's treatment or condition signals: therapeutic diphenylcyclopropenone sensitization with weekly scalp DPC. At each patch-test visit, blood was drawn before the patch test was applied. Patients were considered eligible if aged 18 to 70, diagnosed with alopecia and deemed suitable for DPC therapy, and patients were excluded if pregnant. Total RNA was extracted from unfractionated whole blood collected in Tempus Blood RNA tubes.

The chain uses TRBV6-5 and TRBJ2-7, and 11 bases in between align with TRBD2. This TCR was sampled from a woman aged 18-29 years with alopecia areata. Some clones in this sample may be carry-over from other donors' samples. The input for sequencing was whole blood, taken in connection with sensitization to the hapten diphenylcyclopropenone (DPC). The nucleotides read TGTGCCAGCAGTCAAGGACTAGCGGGCGAGCAGTACTTC. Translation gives CASSQGLAGEQYF.